This TCR beta chain was found in a study of OX40 agonist ivuxolimab in advanced cancers. About the study: The study gave patients intravenous ivuxolimab at 0.01 to 10 mg/kg every 2 weeks.

Assay used: immunoSEQ multiplex PCR; TCRdb lists only in-frame clones, some missing. The data show about 58,000 clones, approximately 80% seen once. The input for sequencing was CD4+ or CD8+ T cells sorted from blood, taken in a trial of the OX40 agonist ivuxolimab. The clonotype comes from an adult with an advanced solid tumor such as melanoma, head and neck, liver or kidney cancer.

CDR3: CASSLALANTGELFF. In nucleotides, the CDR3 is TGCGCCAGCAGCTTGGCCCTAGCGAACACCGGGGAGCTGTTTTTT. The chain combines TRBV5-1 with TRBJ2-2; D call uncertain. V was pared by 0 bases and J by 0 bases, with 6 bases between. Per the germline V gene, CDR1 is SGHRS and CDR2 is YFSETQ. This CDR3 contains 15 residues.